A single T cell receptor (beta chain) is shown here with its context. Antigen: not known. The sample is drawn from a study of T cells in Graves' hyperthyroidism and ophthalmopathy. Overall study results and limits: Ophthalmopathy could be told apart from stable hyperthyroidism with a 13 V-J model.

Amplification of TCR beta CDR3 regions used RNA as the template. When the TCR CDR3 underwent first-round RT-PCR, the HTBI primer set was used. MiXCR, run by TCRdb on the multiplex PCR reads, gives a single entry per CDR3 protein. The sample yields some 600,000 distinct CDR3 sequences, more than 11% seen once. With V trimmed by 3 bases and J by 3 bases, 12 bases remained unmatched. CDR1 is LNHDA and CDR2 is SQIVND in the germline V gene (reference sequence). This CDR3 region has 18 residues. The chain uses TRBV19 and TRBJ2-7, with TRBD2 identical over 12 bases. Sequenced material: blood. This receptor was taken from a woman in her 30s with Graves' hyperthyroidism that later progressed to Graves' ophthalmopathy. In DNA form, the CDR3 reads TGTGCCAGTAGTATTAGTTTTTTGACTAGCGGGGGACGCTACGAGCAGTACTTC. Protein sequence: CASSISFLTSGGRYEQYF. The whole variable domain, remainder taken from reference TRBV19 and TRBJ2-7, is DGGITQSPKYLFRKEGQNVTLSCEQNLNHDAMYWYRQDPGQGLRLIYYSQIVNDFQKGDIAEGYSVSREKKESFPLTVTSAQKNPTAFYLCASSISFLTSGGRYEQYFGPGTRLTVT.